The 5 T cell receptor beta chains below were found in one sample sequenced in a study of siplizumab effects on memory and regulatory T cells. The method was immunoSEQ multiplex PCR; TCRdb's version includes in-frame clones alone and lacks a portion of them. The profile covers more than 75,000 clones, with 93% appearing a single time and 6.5% taken by the ten largest. Sample: CD8+ T cells sorted from blood. These receptors originate from a human donor in good health.

The V gene is TRBV19, the J gene TRBJ2-7; 8 bases map to TRBD1. Trimming cost V 3 bases and J 6 bases; bases outside gene matches: 4. CDR1 is LNHDA and CDR2 is SQIVND in the germline V gene (reference sequence). This CDR3 has 13 amino acids. CDR3: CASSMAGGSEQYF. CDR3 DNA sequence: TGTGCCAGTAGTATGGCAGGGGGCTCCGAGCAGTACTTC.

The rearrangement joins TRBV11-2 to TRBJ2-3; 7 nucleotides line up with TRBD1. The CDR3 has 15 amino acids. CDR1 and CDR2 from the germline V gene are SGHAT and FQNNGV. The ends lost 1 base at V and 5 bases at J; junction bases unmatched: 6. The CDR3 DNA reads TGTGCCAGCAGCTTAGCTCGGACAGGAAAAGATACGCAGTATTTT. It specifies CASSLARTGKDTQYF.

This clone was found once. Here the CDR3 DNA reads TGCGCCAGCAGCCAAGATTCCCAGGGGGCAGTCTACGGCTACACCTTC. Its protein product is CASSQDSQGAVYGYTF. The rearrangement uses TRBV4-1 and TRBJ1-2; 8 nucleotides align to TRBD1. This CDR3 is built from 16 residues. Germline lookup yields CDR1 MGHRA and CDR2 YSYEKL. The V and J ends lost 0 bases and 8 bases, in that order; junction bases with no gene match: 11.

The chain has TRBV19 and TRBJ1-6; 7 nucleotides agree with TRBD1. J was trimmed by 0 bases and V by 2 bases; bases with no gene match: 4. The CDR3 is 17 residues long. Germline V gene sequence: CDR1 LNHDA, CDR2 SQIVND (reference sequence). The DNA for the CDR3 is TGTGCCAGTAGTATATCCTCAGGGGGCTCCTATAATTCACCCCTCCACTTT. It codes for CASSISSGGSYNSPLHF.

This clone was seen only once. This chain uses TRBV7-2 with TRBJ2-5; D is unclear. TRBJ2-7 matches the DNA end more closely, so the J call is doubtful. Germline CDR1 is SGHTA and CDR2 is FQGNSA. The CDR3 covers 14 residues. DNA for the CDR3: TGTGCCAGCAGCTTTTTCCCGAGAATCTACGAGCAGTACTTC. This sequence encodes CASSFFPRIYEQYF.